These 10 T cell receptor beta chains originate from one sample sequenced in a study of blood T cells in healthy people across ages. Sample-barcoded 5' priming and a J-beta primer mix drove a second PCR of about 6 to 12 cycles. In TCRdb, the 5' RACE reads were re-called with MiXCR into one record per CDR3 protein. The table lists 950,000 to 1,200,000 distinct CDR3 sequences, around two fifths of them singletons. The specimen sequenced was blood. The receptor set was obtained from a man aged 18 to 29 in good health.

The chain couples TRBV5-6 to TRBJ1-2, with a tentative D call TRBD1 (6 bases). The V and J ends lost 3 bases and 2 bases respectively, with 14 bases between them. This CDR3 comprises 15 residues. Germline V gives CDR1 SGHDT, CDR2 YYEEEE. Here the CDR3 reads CASSSGGRANYGYTF. The CDR3 nucleotides read TGTGCCAGCAGCTCCGGGGGGCGAGCCAACTATGGCTACACCTTC.

The chain recombines TRBV13 with TRBJ2-3, with 9 positions matching TRBD2. There are 15 residues in the CDR3. The germline V gene has CDR1 PRHDT and CDR2 FYEKMQ (reference sequence). The J segment lost 7 bases and the V segment lost 2 bases, leaving 7 bases of the junction unmatched. The CDR3 region is CASSLSAGGDNTQYF. In DNA form, the CDR3 reads TGTGCCAGCAGCTTATCAGCGGGGGGTGATAATACGCAGTATTTT.

The V call is TRBV3-1, the J call TRBJ1-1; maybe TRBD1 (5 bases). This CDR3 is built from 16 residues. V was clipped by 2 bases and J by 6 bases, with 19 bases between them. Germline assignment: CDR1 LGHDT and CDR2 YNNKEL (reference sequence). As DNA, the CDR3 is TGTGCCAGCAGCCAAAAGAGGAACAGGTCGCAGGCTGAAGCTTTCTTT. This sequence encodes CASSQKRNRSQAEAFF. Variable domain in full (rest from reference TRBV3-1 and TRBJ1-1): DTAVSQTPKYLVTQMGNDKSIKCEQNLGHDTMYWYKQDSKKFLKIMFSYNNKELIINETVPNRFSPKSPDKAHLNLHINSLELGDSAVYFCASSQKRNRSQAEAFFGQGTRLTVV.

This clonotype came up once. The V and J genes are TRBV28 and TRBJ2-1; 9 bases are shared with TRBD1. Germline values: CDR1 MDHEN, CDR2 SYDVKM. The V gene end was trimmed by 5 bases and the J gene end by 6 bases; junction bases not matched to a gene: 11. This CDR3 spans 16 amino acids. CDR3 residues: CASSGLSGTGSNEQFF. Here the CDR3 DNA reads TGTGCCAGCAGTGGACTCTCCGGGACAGGGTCCAATGAGCAGTTCTTC. The entire variable domain, with the rest obtained from reference TRBV28 and TRBJ2-1, is as follows: DVKVTQSSRYLVKRTGEKVFLECVQDMDHENMFWYRQDPGLGLRLIYFSYDVKMKEKGDIPEGYSVSREKKERFSLILESASTNQTSMYLCASSGLSGTGSNEQFFGPGTRLTVL.

The chain recombines TRBV18 with TRBJ2-5, with TRBD2 matching over 7 bases. Germline assignment: CDR1 KGHSH and CDR2 LQKENI. V lost 2 bases to trimming and J lost 2 bases; unmatched junction nucleotides: 8. This CDR3 contains 16 residues. The CDR3 DNA is TGTGCCAGCTCACCAGATGGGGCTAGCGGACAAGAGACCCAGTACTTC. Its protein product is CASSPDGASGQETQYF.

CDR3 sequence: CASSQSKGWNYNEQFF. Here the CDR3 DNA reads TGTGCCAGCAGCCAAAGTAAGGGCTGGAACTACAATGAGCAGTTCTTC. The chain uses TRBV4-2 and TRBJ2-1; D uncertain. The CDR3 runs 16 residues. V dropped 2 bases and J dropped 3 bases, with 14 bases sitting between them. Germline loops: CDR1 LGHNA, CDR2 YNFKEQ.

The rearrangement joins TRBV29-1 to TRBJ2-1; 13 nucleotides align to TRBD2. CDR3 length: 19 amino acids. Germline-derived CDR1 and CDR2 are SQVTM and ANQGSEA. The J segment lost 0 bases and the V segment lost 4 bases, leaving 12 bases of the junction unmatched. The CDR3 DNA is TGCAGCGTTGCCCCACTGACTAGCGGGGGGCCGAGCTCCTACAATGAGCAGTTCTTC. Translated, it gives CSVAPLTSGGPSSYNEQFF.

Only a few counts were recorded for this clonotype. Here the CDR3 DNA reads TGTGCCAGCAGCTTAGCTTTAGGGGACCCAAATAATCAGCCCCAGCATTTT. Encoded protein: CASSLALGDPNNQPQHF. The chain uses TRBV7-9 and TRBJ1-5; TRBD1 might be the D (5 bases). Per the germline V gene, CDR1 is SEHNR and CDR2 is FQNEAQ (reference sequence). CDR3 length: 17 residues. V was pared by 0 bases and J by 4 bases, with 16 bases between.

The rearrangement joins TRBV4-3 to TRBJ2-1; D uncertain. The CDR3 is 14 residues long. Germline V gene lookup returns CDR1 LGHNA and CDR2 YSLEER. V gave up 0 bases and J gave up 6 bases, with 9 bases separating them. CDR3 loop: CASSQDRISNEQFF. The CDR3 DNA reads TGCGCCAGCAGCCAAGATCGCATTTCCAATGAGCAGTTCTTC.

This clonotype has just one count. A read error may produce the germline difference seen at one junction end. The rearrangement joins TRBV6-5 to TRBJ2-3; D might be TRBD1 (6 bases). Germline assignment: CDR1 MNHEY and CDR2 SVGAGI. This CDR3 region has 12 residues. CDR3: CVSRGETDTQYF. For the CDR3, the DNA is TGTGTCAGCAGGGGCGAAACAGATACGCAGTATTTT.